The next 27 T cell receptor beta chains were all read from a single sample in a study of cytomegalovirus exposure and HLA in healthy donors. PCR used 60 Vbeta primers and 13 Jbeta primers. Sequencing used immunoSEQ multiplex PCR; TCRdb keeps in-frame clones, though not all of them. The table lists more than 110,000 clones, over 60% of them singletons. Sequencing was done on a sample of PBMCs. The receptors were gathered from a male donor in good health and CMV-seropositive.

V usage is TRBV18 and J usage is TRBJ2-6, with 9 bases aligning to TRBD1. The length of the CDR3 is 18 residues. Germline CDR1 reads KGHSH; CDR2 reads LQKENI. J lost 2 bases, V lost 0 bases, and 5 bases had no gene match. Here the CDR3 DNA reads TGTGCCAGCTCACCACCGACAGGGGGTCTCACTGGGGCCAACGTCCTGACTTTC. It yields the protein CASSPPTGGLTGANVLTF. Drawing the rest from reference TRBV18 and TRBJ2-6, the complete variable domain is NAGVMQNPRHLVRRRGQEARLRCSPMKGHSHVYWYRQLPEEGLKFMVYLQKENIIDESGMPKERFSAEFPKEGPSILRIQQVVRGDSAAYFCASSPPTGGLTGANVLTFGAGSRLTVL.

This clone was seen just once. The rearrangement links TRBV11-2 to TRBJ1-2; D possibly corresponds to TRBD1 (6 bases). The V gene's germline CDR1 is SGHAT and CDR2 FQNNGV. The CDR3 has 15 residues. V gave up 7 bases and J gave up 4 bases, with 19 bases separating them. CDR3 nucleotides: TGTGCCAGCACCGTTACAGGGAAGGGGATCTATGGCTACACCTTC. This translates into CASTVTGKGIYGYTF.

This clone has only a few counts. This sequence joins TRBV5-1 and TRBJ2-3; D ambiguous. V lost 0 bases and J lost 2, with 7 bases in between. The germline V gene has CDR1 SGHRS and CDR2 YFSETQ. The CDR3 sequence is 14 residues long. The chain's CDR3 is CASSLGQHTDTQYF. CDR3 DNA: TGCGCCAGCAGCTTGGGACAACACACAGATACGCAGTATTTT.

The V and J genes are TRBV7-9 and TRBJ1-4, with D perhaps TRBD1 (5 bases). V was trimmed by 5 bases and J by 8 bases, leaving 9 bases between them. The CDR3 totals 12 residues. In germline, CDR1 is SEHNR, CDR2 FQNEAQ (reference sequence). For the CDR3, the DNA is TGTGCCAGCAGCCAAGGGGTCGAAAAACTGTTTTTT. Translated, it gives CASSQGVEKLFF.

The J gene is TRBJ2-7, the V gene TRBV5-5; D is unresolved. V dropped 2 bases and J dropped 6 bases, with 6 bases sitting between them. The CDR3 runs 11 residues. The germline CDR1 and CDR2 sequences are SGHKS and YYEKEE (reference sequence). CDR3 bases: TGTGCCAGCAGCTTTCTAGGCGAGCAGTACTTC. Its protein is CASSFLGEQYF.

V usage is TRBV6-1 and J usage is TRBJ1-6; no clear D. V was cut by 1 base and J by 5 bases, with 9 bases left in between. The CDR3 extends over 15 amino acids. The V gene's germline CDR1 is MNHNS and CDR2 SASEGT. This chain's CDR3 is CASSEVGGDNSPLHF. The CDR3 region has the DNA TGTGCCAGCAGTGAAGTAGGAGGAGATAATTCACCCCTCCACTTT.

The chain is built from TRBV7-3 and TRBJ2-3; 9 bases are shared with TRBD2. After removal of 2 bases from V and 1 base from J, the junction contained 4 bases not matched to a gene. The germline V gene encodes CDR1 SGHTA and CDR2 FQGTGA. The CDR3 loop spans 16 amino acids. The chain's CDR3 is CASSLGASGGTDTQYF. Written as DNA, the CDR3 is TGTGCCAGCAGCTTAGGGGCTAGCGGGGGCACAGATACGCAGTATTTT.

This rearrangement joins TRBV20-1 to TRBJ2-1; TRBD2 matches at 7 bases. From germline, CDR1 is DFQATT and CDR2 SNEGSKA (reference sequence). Losses at the gene ends were 5 bases for V and 13 bases for J; bases not matched to a gene: 5. This CDR3 region has 10 residues. CDR3 amino acids: CSAWRGIQFF. DNA for the CDR3: TGCAGTGCTTGGCGGGGGATTCAGTTCTTC.

The chain links TRBV25-1 to TRBJ2-1, with a weak D call TRBD2 (6 bases). V lost 6 bases and J 12 bases, leaving 9 bases between the germline ends. The CDR3 is 10 residues long. In germline, CDR1 is MGHDK, CDR2 SYGVNS. The CDR3 loop reads CASSGTWQFF. DNA of the CDR3: TGTGCCAGCAGCGGGACTTGGCAGTTCTTC.

The V gene is TRBV7-3, the J gene TRBJ2-7, with a possible D match to TRBD1 (5 bases). This CDR3 has 15 residues. With 0 bases removed from V and 3 bases from J, the gap between germline ends came to 12 bases. The germline gives CDR1 SGHTA, CDR2 FQGTGA. The CDR3 loop is CASSLTSGNFYEQYF. The CDR3 bases are TGTGCCAGCAGCTTAACGTCAGGGAACTTCTACGAGCAGTACTTC.

The rearrangement uses TRBV11-3 and TRBJ2-1; TRBD1 is a possible D gene (6 bases). This CDR3 comprises 14 residues. Germline V gene data show CDR1 as SGHNT and CDR2 as YENEEA. The V end lost 1 base, the J end lost 5 bases, and 9 bases lay between the germline ends. The CDR3: CASSLGAGDNEQFF. The DNA of the CDR3 is TGTGCCAGCAGCTTAGGAGCAGGGGACAATGAGCAGTTCTTC.

At least ten counts were recorded for this clone. The V call is TRBV4-2, the J call TRBJ2-2; 10 positions agree with TRBD2. The J segment lost 4 bases and the V segment lost 1 base, leaving 6 bases of the junction unmatched. This CDR3 has 17 residues. From germline, CDR1 is LGHNA and CDR2 YNFKEQ. CDR3 nucleotide sequence: TGTGCCAGCAGCCAAGTTCTAGCGGGGGAGGGCACCGGGGAGCTGTTTTTT. This gives the protein CASSQVLAGEGTGELFF.

The V call is TRBV25-1, the J call TRBJ2-1, with 11 bases identical to TRBD2. J was trimmed by 5 bases and V by 4 bases; bases with no gene match: 10. Per germline, CDR1 MGHDK and CDR2 SYGVNS. The CDR3 length is 17 residues. The CDR3 reads CASSAPPGTSGDNEQFF. The CDR3 region has the DNA TGTGCCAGCAGTGCCCCTCCCGGGACTAGCGGAGACAATGAGCAGTTCTTC. Combining the CDR3 with reference TRBV25-1 and TRBJ2-1 gives the whole variable domain EADIYQTPRYLVIGTGKKITLECSQTMGHDKMYWYQQDPGMELHLIHYSYGVNSTEKGDLSSESTVSRIRTEHFPLTLESARPSHTSQYLCASSAPPGTSGDNEQFFGPGTRLTVL.

The chain combines TRBV19 with TRBJ2-1, with TRBD2 matching 13 bases. Germline V CDR1 and CDR2: LNHDA, SQIVND (reference sequence). The CDR3 runs to 15 residues. The ends lost 6 bases at V and 5 bases at J; junction bases unmatched: 4. The CDR3 spells CASRSGTSGNNEQFF. The CDR3 DNA reads as TGTGCCAGTAGGTCGGGGACTAGCGGGAACAATGAGCAGTTCTTC.

The V call is TRBV4-1, the J call TRBJ1-2; the match to TRBD1 covers 9 bases. Trimming removed 2 bases from V and 5 bases from J; junction bases left unmatched: 12. The V gene's germline CDR1 is MGHRA and CDR2 YSYEKL. The CDR3 length is 17 residues. The CDR3 region has the DNA TGCGCCAGCAGCCAATTTGGGGGACAGGGCCTCCTGTATGGCTACACCTTC. Encoded protein: CASSQFGGQGLLYGYTF.

This chain links TRBV19 with TRBJ1-5; TRBD1 matches at 9 bases. J was trimmed by 5 bases and V by 6 bases; bases with no gene match: 5. The CDR3 runs 14 residues. Germline V lookup: CDR1 LNHDA, CDR2 SQIVND (reference sequence). As DNA, the CDR3 is TGTGCCAGTAGAGGACAGGGGTTTTATCAGCCCCAGCATTTT. Translation gives CASRGQGFYQPQHF.

This CDR3 is CASSLDRSNYGYTF. The DNA of the CDR3 is TGTGCCAGCAGCTTGGACCGGTCAAACTATGGCTACACCTTC. The V call is TRBV5-5, the J call TRBJ1-2; D ambiguous. Germline V gives CDR1 SGHKS, CDR2 YYEKEE (reference sequence). V lost 0 bases and J lost 2, with 8 bases in between. This CDR3 comprises 14 residues.

J is TRBJ2-7 and V is TRBV19; TRBD1 agrees at 7 bases. The CDR3 spans 14 residues. Germline V CDR1 and CDR2: LNHDA, SQIVND (reference sequence). The ends lost 2 bases at V and 2 bases at J; junction bases unmatched: 3. The CDR3 sequence is CASSIFQGAYEQYF. The CDR3 DNA follows: TGTGCCAGTAGTATATTTCAGGGGGCCTACGAGCAGTACTTC. Complete variable domain (other parts from reference TRBV19 and TRBJ2-7): DGGITQSPKYLFRKEGQNVTLSCEQNLNHDAMYWYRQDPGQGLRLIYYSQIVNDFQKGDIAEGYSVSREKKESFPLTVTSAQKNPTAFYLCASSIFQGAYEQYFGPGTRLTVT.

This clone was observed a single time. This chain connects TRBV2 to TRBJ1-1; D is perhaps TRBD1 (5 bases). Per the germline V gene, CDR1 is SNHLY and CDR2 is FYNNEI. V was cut by 4 bases and J by 1 base, with 13 bases left in between. CDR3 length: 15 amino acids. This CDR3 reads CASSVFLGENTEAFF. The CDR3 DNA sequence: TGTGCCAGCAGTGTATTTCTAGGGGAGAACACTGAAGCTTTCTTT.

V usage is TRBV5-1 and J usage is TRBJ2-2; D remains ambiguous. V was shortened by 0 bases and J by 4 bases, with 10 bases between the two germline ends. This CDR3 region has 15 residues. The germline gives CDR1 SGHRS, CDR2 YFSETQ. CDR3 sequence (DNA): TGCGCCAGCAGCTTGGGACTTCCGGGCACCGGGGAGCTGTTTTTT. This translates into CASSLGLPGTGELFF.

V is TRBV27 and J is TRBJ2-2, with 7 bases matching TRBD2. With 1 base clipped from V and 6 bases from J, the junction kept 2 bases outside the gene matches. Germline CDR1 is MNHEY and CDR2 is SMNVEV (reference sequence). The CDR3 extends over 14 amino acids. Here the CDR3 DNA reads TGTGCCAGCAGTTTATGGGGGGGGGCCGGGGAGCTGTTTTTT. Translating it yields CASSLWGGAGELFF.

The chain is built from TRBV25-1 and TRBJ2-3, with D perhaps matching TRBD2 (6 bases). The V end was cut by 4 bases, the J end by 4 bases, with 12 bases between. Germline loops: CDR1 MGHDK, CDR2 SYGVNS. This CDR3 has 14 residues. The CDR3 is CASSVSREADTQYF. The CDR3 region has the DNA TGTGCCAGCAGTGTCAGCAGGGAGGCAGATACGCAGTATTTT.

The chain joins TRBV27 to TRBJ1-5; the match to TRBD1 covers 7 bases. CDR3 length: 15 amino acids. Germline V CDR1 and CDR2: MNHEY, SMNVEV (reference sequence). Losses at the gene ends were 5 bases for V and 2 bases for J; bases not matched to a gene: 6. Written as DNA, the CDR3 is TGTGCCAGCAGTCTGGTCAGGGGGGGCAATCAGCCCCAGCATTTT. It is translated as CASSLVRGGNQPQHF.

J is TRBJ1-2 and V is TRBV9, with D uncertain. CDR1 SGDLS and CDR2 YYNGEE come from the germline V gene. This CDR3 contains 12 residues. The V and J ends lost 0 bases and 5 bases respectively, with 5 bases between them. The CDR3 DNA reads as TGTGCCAGCAGCGTAGCCGGGTATGGCTACACCTTC. This encodes CASSVAGYGYTF.

Only a few counts were recorded for this clone. The rearrangement uses TRBV27 and TRBJ2-2, with 7 bases lining up with TRBD2. Trimming took 0 bases from V and 5 from J; bases not matched to a gene: 12. Germline CDR1 MNHEY, CDR2 SMNVEV (reference sequence). This CDR3 has 18 amino acids. In nucleotides, the CDR3 is TGTGCCAGCAGTTTATCTGTAAGGACTAGAGGGTTGACCGGGGAGCTGTTTTTT. This encodes CASSLSVRTRGLTGELFF.

V usage is TRBV29-1 and J usage is TRBJ1-1, with D possibly TRBD1 on 6 matching bases. CDR3 length equals 12 residues. In germline, CDR1 is SQVTM, CDR2 ANQGSEA. Trimming removed 7 bases at V and 6 bases at J, with 15 bases between. The CDR3, as DNA: TGCAGCGGGGAGGGGGGTTACTCTGAAGCTTTCTTT. Residues: CSGEGGYSEAFF.

The chain carries TRBV27 and TRBJ2-3; D unresolved. Germline V gives CDR1 MNHEY, CDR2 SMNVEV (reference sequence). The CDR3 consists of 16 residues. Trimming pared 0 bases from V and 2 bases from J, leaving 12 bases between. Written as DNA, the CDR3 is TGTGCCAGCAGTTTATCACAGAAGCCCCCCACAGATACGCAGTATTTT. As protein: CASSLSQKPPTDTQYF.